This T cell receptor beta chain was identified in a study of T cells after posttransplantation cyclophosphamide. Germline V CDR1 and CDR2: MDHEN, SYDVKM. Trimming at V came to 4 bases and at J to 8 bases, leaving 13 bases not matched to a gene. The CDR3 consists of 17 residues. Study conclusions and caveats: Later blood repertoires were often dominated by clones from the donor CD8+ memory compartment. Recipient CMV seropositivity and CMV reactivation strongly tracked TRB clonality. TRB overlap between skin or GI tissue T cells and blood was limited.

TCRdb's copy holds only in-frame clones and misses some; the assay was immunoSEQ multiplex PCR. Of 30,000 to 40,000 clones listed, over 85% are singletons. Remarks on this clone: Its antigen remains unidentified. The same CDR3 is also encoded by other DNA sequences in this sample.

Material: PBMCs. The chain links TRBV28 to TRBJ1-6, with TRBD1 identical over 8 bases. This receptor was obtained from a woman in her 40s with a blood cancer, CMV-positive, and with a related stem cell donor. The CDR3 region is CASSSRTGKRSYSPLHF. CDR3 sequence (DNA): TGTGCCAGCAGTTCCCGGACAGGGAAACGTTCTTATTCACCCCTCCACTTT.